The source of this T cell receptor (beta chain) is a study of T cell responses to AZD1222 COVID-19 vaccine. The overall study: Second-dose recipients at about 4 or about 12 weeks were treated as one pooled group.

This clone was seen only once. Its antigen is not identified. The germline gives CDR1 DFQATT, CDR2 SNEGSKA (reference sequence). The J segment lost 6 bases and the V segment lost 3 bases, leaving 10 bases of the junction unmatched. The CDR3 spans 15 residues. Study-wide points: Most donors were white British and more were female, and clonal diversity was possibly underestimated. Two doses of AZD1222 preceded a rise in Spike-specific TCR breadth and depth. Per reports, nearly half of all spike-specific TCRs target regions that are unmutated in variants.

Generated by immunoSEQ multiplex PCR, the TCRdb table keeps only in-frame clones and is missing some. This sample has approximately 110,000 clones, with about 88% found just once. This chain uses TRBV20-1 with TRBJ1-5; 8 bases align to TRBD1. The source is an adult in good health. The material sequenced was peripheral blood, taken on day 0 of AZD1222 vaccination. The CDR3 nucleotides are TGCAGTGCTAGTATTGCCAGGGGGCAGTCTCAGCCCCAGCATTTT. Amino acid sequence: CSASIARGQSQPQHF.